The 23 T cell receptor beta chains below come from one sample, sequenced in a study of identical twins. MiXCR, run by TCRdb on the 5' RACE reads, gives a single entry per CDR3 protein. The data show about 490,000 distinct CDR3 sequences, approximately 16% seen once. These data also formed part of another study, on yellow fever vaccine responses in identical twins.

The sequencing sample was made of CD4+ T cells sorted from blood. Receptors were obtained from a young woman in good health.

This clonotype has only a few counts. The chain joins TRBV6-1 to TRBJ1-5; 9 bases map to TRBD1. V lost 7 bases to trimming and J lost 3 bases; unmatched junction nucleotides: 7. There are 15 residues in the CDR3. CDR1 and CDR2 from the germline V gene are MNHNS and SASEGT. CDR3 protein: CASTPRDRDNQPQHF. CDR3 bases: TGTGCCAGCACCCCGAGGGACAGGGACAATCAGCCCCAGCATTTT.

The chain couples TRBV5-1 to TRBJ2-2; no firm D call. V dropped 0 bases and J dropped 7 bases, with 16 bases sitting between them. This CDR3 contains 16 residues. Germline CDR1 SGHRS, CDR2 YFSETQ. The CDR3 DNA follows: TGCGCCAGCAGCTTGGGATTTCAATCGTGGGACGGGGAGCTGTTTTTT. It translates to CASSLGFQSWDGELFF.

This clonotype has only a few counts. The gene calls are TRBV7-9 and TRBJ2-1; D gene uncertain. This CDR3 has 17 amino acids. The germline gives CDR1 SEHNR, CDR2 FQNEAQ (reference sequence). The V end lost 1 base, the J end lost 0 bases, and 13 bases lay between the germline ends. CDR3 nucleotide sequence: TGTGCCAGCAGCTTAGGTGCTCGCGCAAGCTCCTACAATGAGCAGTTCTTC. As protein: CASSLGARASSYNEQFF.

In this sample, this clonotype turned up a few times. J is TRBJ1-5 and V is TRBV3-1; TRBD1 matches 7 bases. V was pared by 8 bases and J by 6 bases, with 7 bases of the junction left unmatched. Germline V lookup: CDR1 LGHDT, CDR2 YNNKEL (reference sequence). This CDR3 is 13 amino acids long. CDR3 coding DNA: TGTGCCAGCGGGACAGCCTCGGGTCAGCCCCAGCATTTT. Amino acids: CASGTASGQPQHF. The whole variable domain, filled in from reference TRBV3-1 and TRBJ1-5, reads DTAVSQTPKYLVTQMGNDKSIKCEQNLGHDTMYWYKQDSKKFLKIMFSYNNKELIINETVPNRFSPKSPDKAHLNLHINSLELGDSAVYFCASGTASGQPQHFGDGTRLSIL.

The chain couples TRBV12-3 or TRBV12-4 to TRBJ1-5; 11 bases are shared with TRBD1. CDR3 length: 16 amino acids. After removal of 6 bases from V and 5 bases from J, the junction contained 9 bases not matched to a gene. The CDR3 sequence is CASSPQGQGVDQPQHF. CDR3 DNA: TGTGCCAGCAGCCCCCAGGGACAGGGGGTGGATCAGCCCCAGCATTTT.

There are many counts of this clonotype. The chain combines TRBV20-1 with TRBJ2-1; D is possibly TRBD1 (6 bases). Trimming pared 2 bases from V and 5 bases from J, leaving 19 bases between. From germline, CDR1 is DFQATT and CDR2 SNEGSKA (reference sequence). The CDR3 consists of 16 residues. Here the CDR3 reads CSARPIQGRTDNEQFF. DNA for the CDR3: TGCAGTGCTAGACCCATACAGGGCAGGACAGACAATGAGCAGTTCTTC.

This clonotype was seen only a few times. The CDR3 DNA reads as TGCAGTGCTAGAGATCCAACAGGGAACATTCAGTACTTC. It translates to CSARDPTGNIQYF. The J gene is TRBJ2-4, the V gene TRBV20-1; a weak D match, TRBD1 (6 bases). The ends were cut back, 0 bases at V and 7 bases at J, with 10 bases in the middle. Germline CDR1 and CDR2: DFQATT and SNEGSKA (reference sequence). This CDR3 has 13 residues.

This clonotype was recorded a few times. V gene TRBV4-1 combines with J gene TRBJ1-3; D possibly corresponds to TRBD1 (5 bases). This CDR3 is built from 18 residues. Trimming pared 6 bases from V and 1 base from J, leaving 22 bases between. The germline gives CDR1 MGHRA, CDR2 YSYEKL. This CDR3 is CASSPLAQGPPSGNTIYF. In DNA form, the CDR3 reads TGCGCCAGCAGTCCGTTGGCGCAGGGTCCTCCATCTGGAAACACCATATATTTT.

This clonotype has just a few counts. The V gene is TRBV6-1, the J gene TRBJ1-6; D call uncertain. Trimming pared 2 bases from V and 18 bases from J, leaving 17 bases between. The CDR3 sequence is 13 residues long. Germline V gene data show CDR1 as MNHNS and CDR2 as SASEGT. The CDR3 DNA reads TGTGCCAGCAGTGAATCCCCCGTTTCATCCCCCCACTTT. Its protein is CASSESPVSSPHF.

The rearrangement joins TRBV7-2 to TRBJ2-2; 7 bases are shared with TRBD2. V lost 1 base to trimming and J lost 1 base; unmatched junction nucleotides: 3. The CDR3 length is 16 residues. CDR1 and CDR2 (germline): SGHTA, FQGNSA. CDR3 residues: CASSLVGGGNTGELFF. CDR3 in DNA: TGTGCCAGCAGCTTAGTCGGCGGGGGGAACACCGGGGAGCTGTTTTTT.

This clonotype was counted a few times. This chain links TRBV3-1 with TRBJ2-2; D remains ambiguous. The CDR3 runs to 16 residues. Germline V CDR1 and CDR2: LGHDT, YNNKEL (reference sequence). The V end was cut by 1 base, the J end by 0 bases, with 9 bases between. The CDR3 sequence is CASSQGVAANTGELFF. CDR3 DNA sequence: TGTGCCAGCAGCCAAGGGGTAGCCGCGAACACCGGGGAGCTGTTTTTT.

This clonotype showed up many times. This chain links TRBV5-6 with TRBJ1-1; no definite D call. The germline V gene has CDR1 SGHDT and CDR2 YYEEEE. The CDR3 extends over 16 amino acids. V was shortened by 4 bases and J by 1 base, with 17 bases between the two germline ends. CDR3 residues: CASSPERRTANTEAFF. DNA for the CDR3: TGTGCCAGCAGCCCGGAACGCCGGACGGCGAACACTGAAGCTTTCTTT.

In nucleotides, the CDR3 is TGCGCCAGCAGCTTGCGGAGCGCATCCTCTGGGGCCAACGTCCTGACTTTC. It is translated as CASSLRSASSGANVLTF. The chain recombines TRBV5-1 with TRBJ2-6; no definite D call. Trimming removed 1 base at V and 0 bases at J, with 11 bases between. Looked up from germline, CDR1 is SGHRS and CDR2 is YFSETQ. The CDR3 consists of 17 residues.

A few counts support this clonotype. The CDR3 coding sequence is TGCGCCAGCAGCCAAGGGAACGGGAGGACCTCCTACAATGAGCAGTTCTTC. Residues: CASSQGNGRTSYNEQFF. The rearrangement joins TRBV4-1 to TRBJ2-1; 7 bases are a match to TRBD2. CDR3 length equals 17 residues. Germline V gene data show CDR1 as MGHRA and CDR2 as YSYEKL. Trimming took 1 base from V and 0 from J; bases not matched to a gene: 6.

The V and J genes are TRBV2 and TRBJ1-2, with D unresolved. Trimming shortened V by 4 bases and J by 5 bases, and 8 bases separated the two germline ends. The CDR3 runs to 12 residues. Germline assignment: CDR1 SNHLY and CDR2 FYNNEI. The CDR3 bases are TGTGCCAGCAGTGGGGCAGATTATGGCTACACCTTC. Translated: CASSGADYGYTF.

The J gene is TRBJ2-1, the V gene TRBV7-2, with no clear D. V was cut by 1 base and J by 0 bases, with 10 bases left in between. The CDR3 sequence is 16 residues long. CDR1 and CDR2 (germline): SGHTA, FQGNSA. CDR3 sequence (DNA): TGTGCCAGCAGCTTAGATTGGTGGGCCTCCTACAATGAGCAGTTCTTC. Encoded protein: CASSLDWWASYNEQFF.

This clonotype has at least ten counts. The CDR3 DNA reads TGTGCCAGCAGACAAATAACAGGAGGTGGGACTGAAGCTTTCTTT. It yields the protein CASRQITGGGTEAFF. The rearrangement joins TRBV6-1 to TRBJ1-1; TRBD1 might be the D (5 bases). Trimming pared 6 bases from V and 5 bases from J, leaving 19 bases between. Germline V lookup: CDR1 MNHNS, CDR2 SASEGT. This CDR3 is 15 amino acids long.

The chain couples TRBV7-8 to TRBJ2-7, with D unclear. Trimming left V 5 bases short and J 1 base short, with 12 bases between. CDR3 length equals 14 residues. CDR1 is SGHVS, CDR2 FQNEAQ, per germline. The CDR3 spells CASSPRLVSYEQYF. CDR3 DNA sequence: TGTGCCAGCAGCCCCCGATTGGTTTCCTACGAGCAGTACTTC. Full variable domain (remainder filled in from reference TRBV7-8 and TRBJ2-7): GAGVSQSPRYKVAKRGQDVALRCDPISGHVSLFWYQQALGQGPEFLTYFQNEAQLDKSGLPSDRFFAERPEGSVSTLKIQRTQQEDSAVYLCASSPRLVSYEQYFGPGTRLTVT.

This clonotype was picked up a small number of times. The CDR3 region is CASRLGRNQPQHF. For the CDR3, the DNA is TGTGCCAGCAGGCTAGGACGAAATCAGCCCCAGCATTTT. The chain combines TRBV28 with TRBJ1-5; D call uncertain. This CDR3 region has 13 residues. With 6 bases removed from V and 4 bases from J, the gap between germline ends came to 10 bases. Per germline, CDR1 MDHEN and CDR2 SYDVKM.

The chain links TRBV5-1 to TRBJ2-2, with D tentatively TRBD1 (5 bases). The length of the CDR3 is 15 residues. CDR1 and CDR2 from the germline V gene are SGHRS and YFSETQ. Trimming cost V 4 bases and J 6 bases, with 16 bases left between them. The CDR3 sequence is CASSPQGGLSGELFF. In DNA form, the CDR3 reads TGCGCCAGCAGCCCCCAGGGTGGATTGTCCGGGGAGCTGTTTTTT.

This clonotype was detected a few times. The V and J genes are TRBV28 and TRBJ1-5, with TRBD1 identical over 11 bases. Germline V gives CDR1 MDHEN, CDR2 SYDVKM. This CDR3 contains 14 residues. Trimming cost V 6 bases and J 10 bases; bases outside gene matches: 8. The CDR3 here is CASSRGQGDRPQHF. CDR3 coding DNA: TGTGCCAGCAGCCGGGGACAGGGGGATCGACCCCAGCATTTT.

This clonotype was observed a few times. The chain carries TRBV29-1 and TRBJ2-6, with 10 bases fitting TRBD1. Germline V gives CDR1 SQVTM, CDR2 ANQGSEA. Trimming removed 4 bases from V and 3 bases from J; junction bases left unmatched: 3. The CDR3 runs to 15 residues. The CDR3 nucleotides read TGCAGCGTTGGACAGGGGGCTAGTGGGGCCAACGTCCTGACTTTC. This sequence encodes CSVGQGASGANVLTF.

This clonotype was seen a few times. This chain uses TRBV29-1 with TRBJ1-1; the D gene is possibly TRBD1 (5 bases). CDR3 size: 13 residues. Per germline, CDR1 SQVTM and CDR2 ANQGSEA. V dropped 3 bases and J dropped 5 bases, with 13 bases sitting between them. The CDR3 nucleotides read TGCAGCGTTGACAGGGATGGGTATACTGAAGCTTTCTTT. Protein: CSVDRDGYTEAFF.